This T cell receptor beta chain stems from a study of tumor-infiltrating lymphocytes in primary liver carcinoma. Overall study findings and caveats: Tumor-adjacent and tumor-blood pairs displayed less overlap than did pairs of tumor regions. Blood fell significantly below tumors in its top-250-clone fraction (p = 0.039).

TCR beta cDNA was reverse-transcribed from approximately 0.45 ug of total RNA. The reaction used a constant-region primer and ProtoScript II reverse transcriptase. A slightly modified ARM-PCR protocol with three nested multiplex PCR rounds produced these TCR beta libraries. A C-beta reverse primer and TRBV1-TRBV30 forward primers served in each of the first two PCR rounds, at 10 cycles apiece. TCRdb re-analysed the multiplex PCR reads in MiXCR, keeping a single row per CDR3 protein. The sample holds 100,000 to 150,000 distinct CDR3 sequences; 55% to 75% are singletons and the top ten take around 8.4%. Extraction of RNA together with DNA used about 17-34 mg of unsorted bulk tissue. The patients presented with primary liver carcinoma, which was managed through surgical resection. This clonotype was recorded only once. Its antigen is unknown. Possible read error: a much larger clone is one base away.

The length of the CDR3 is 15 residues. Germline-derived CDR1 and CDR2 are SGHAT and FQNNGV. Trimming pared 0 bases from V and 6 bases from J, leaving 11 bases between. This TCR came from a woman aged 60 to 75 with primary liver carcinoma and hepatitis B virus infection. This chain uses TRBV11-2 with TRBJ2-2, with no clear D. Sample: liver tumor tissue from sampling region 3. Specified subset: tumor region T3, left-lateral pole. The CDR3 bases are TGTGCCAGCAGCTTAGATATCCGGGTGCCCGGGGAGCTGTTTTTT. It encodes CASSLDIRVPGELFF.